The 3 T cell receptor beta chains below all came from one sample that was sequenced in a study of blood T cell repertoires in COVID-19 (TCRdb year 2020). The library was generated by the immunoSEQ multiplex PCR assay. The table was pulled from immuneACCESS by TCRdb, which kept in-frame rearrangements only. Such tables lose some clones; where checked, under half of the loss comes from unresolved V genes, and the rest has no known cause. This sample lists some 280,000 clones; 85% were detected once. In total, the top ten clones hold around 4.1% of the sample. Sequenced input: peripheral blood. The source of these receptors is a woman in her fifties or sixties with active or convalescent COVID-19.

This sequence joins TRBV2 and TRBJ1-1; tentatively, D is TRBD1 (6 bases). From germline, CDR1 is SNHLY and CDR2 FYNNEI. Between the trimmed V and J ends, which lost 7 bases and 5 bases, there was a span of 14 bases. The CDR3 totals 13 residues. The chain's CDR3 is CASTWDTGTEAFF. The CDR3 coding sequence is TGTGCCAGCACTTGGGACACAGGAACTGAAGCTTTCTTT.

This chain uses TRBV9 with TRBJ2-1; weak D call: TRBD2 (5 bases). Germline CDR1 reads SGDLS; CDR2 reads YYNGEE. Trimming took 1 base from V and 6 from J, leaving 14 bases between them. This CDR3 contains 15 residues. CDR3 DNA sequence: TGTGCCAGCAGCGTATACGGGGAAAGAGGCAATGAGCAGTTCTTC. Its translation: CASSVYGERGNEQFF.

This clone has just a few counts. The chain carries TRBV11-2 and TRBJ2-7; D may be TRBD1 (6 bases). The V gene lost 5 bases and the J gene lost 3 bases, with 26 bases spanning the gap. The CDR3 has 18 amino acids. Germline values: CDR1 SGHAT, CDR2 FQNNGV. The CDR3 reads CASSPLNRDKKSLYEQYF. CDR3 DNA sequence: TGTGCCAGCAGCCCATTAAACCGGGACAAAAAAAGTCTCTACGAGCAGTACTTC. Combining the CDR3 with reference TRBV11-2 and TRBJ2-7 gives the whole variable domain EAGVAQSPRYKIIEKRQSVAFWCNPISGHATLYWYQQILGQGPKLLIQFQNNGVVDDSQLPKDRFSAERLKGVDSTLKIQPAKLEDSAVYLCASSPLNRDKKSLYEQYFGPGTRLTVT.